This paragraph covers one T cell receptor (beta chain) sequence. Its specificity is unknown. V gave up 9 bases and J gave up 0 bases, with 15 bases separating them. From germline, CDR1 is MNHNS and CDR2 SASEGT. This CDR3 has 15 residues. Method: immunoSEQ multiplex PCR; TCRdb's copy keeps in-frame clones and lacks some. The sample records some 900,000 clones, 60% to 85% being singletons. This sample was taken from a study of shared clonotypes between healthy human individuals. Overall study context: Donors, aged 18 to 49, were a couple of women and three men.

Whole-study results and caveats: Researchers sampled blood only, noting tissue repertoires likely differ.

The gene calls are TRBV6-1 and TRBJ1-5; tentatively, D is TRBD1 (5 bases). The TCR comes from a young man in good health. Sequenced: memory CD4+ T cells sorted from blood. This sample's subset: CD45RA-negative fraction. This CDR3 is CASLYRQNSNQPQHF. Written as DNA, the CDR3 is TGTGCCAGTCTCTACCGACAGAATAGCAATCAGCCCCAGCATTTT.